The clone carrying this TCR beta chain was detected a few times. These data are taken from a study of T cell responses to AZD1222 COVID-19 vaccine. This table comes from immunoSEQ multiplex PCR, and its TCRdb copy is limited to in-frame clones, with some not included. This table holds roughly 99,000 clones, 90% to 95% found once. The V and J ends lost 5 bases and 8 bases respectively, with 10 bases between them. Germline CDR1 is SGHAT and CDR2 is FQNNGV. The CDR3 extends over 11 amino acids. The receptor's source is an adult who received the AZD1222 COVID-19 vaccine. This sample comprised peripheral blood, obtained 28 days after the second AZD1222 dose. The chain has TRBV11-2 and TRBJ2-7, with D possibly TRBD1 on 6 matching bases. The CDR3 DNA reads as TGTGCCAGCAGCGACAGGTTCCAGCAGTACTTC. It specifies CASSDRFQQYF.